This T cell receptor beta chain was captured by sequencing in a study of molecular identifiers for immune sequencing clone quantification. With listed TCR primers and previously described methods, bulk TCR libraries were prepared. TCRdb fed the PCR reads into MiXCR, producing one record per CDR3 protein. The table lists some 91,000 distinct CDR3 sequences, around 24% of them singletons, with about 0.99% in the top ten. At least ten counts were recorded for this clonotype. What was sequenced was naive CD8+ T cells from blood, with Jurkat cell RNA spiked in. Documented subset: FACS-sorted CD8+CD4-CCR7+CD45RA+ naive T cells. The sequence derives from a human donor in good health. Some libraries in this study had Jurkat cell RNA spiked in.

CDR3 DNA sequence: TGTGCCAGCAGTTTGGGGGGGGATGAGCAGTACTTC. This translates into CASSLGGDEQYF. The genes are TRBV12-3 or TRBV12-4 and TRBJ2-7; 7 bases agree with TRBD2. The CDR3 consists of 12 residues. The junction had 3 bases not matched to a gene; V was cut back by 3 bases and J by 7 bases.